This T cell receptor beta chain was recovered during a study of T-cell memory formation after mild COVID-19. Study as a whole: The TCR clusters were mostly specific to one donor. Study-wide findings and caveats: The study found contracting CD4+ clones mainly in CM and EM and contracting CD8+ clones in EMRA.

MiXCR, run by TCRdb on the 5' RACE reads, gives a single entry per CDR3 protein. Found here are around 300,000 distinct CDR3 sequences, 8% to 10% of them singletons; the top ten hold about 22%. With V trimmed by 3 bases and J by 4 bases, 10 bases remained unmatched. The CDR3 consists of 15 residues. CDR1 and CDR2 (germline): GTSNPN, SVGIG (reference sequence). The sample holds a few counts of this clonotype. Its antigen is unknown. This clonotype was obtained from a man in his late teens or twenties who had mild COVID-19 (a few samples of this study predate the infection). Cell type and time point are not known. This chain joins TRBV30 and TRBJ2-7; 9 nucleotides line up with TRBD1. Material for sequencing was PBMCs or a T cell subset sorted from them (not recorded which). In DNA form, the CDR3 reads TGTGCCTGGAGAGATTCCGGGACAGGGCCTTACGAGCAGTACTTC. Amino acid sequence: CAWRDSGTGPYEQYF.